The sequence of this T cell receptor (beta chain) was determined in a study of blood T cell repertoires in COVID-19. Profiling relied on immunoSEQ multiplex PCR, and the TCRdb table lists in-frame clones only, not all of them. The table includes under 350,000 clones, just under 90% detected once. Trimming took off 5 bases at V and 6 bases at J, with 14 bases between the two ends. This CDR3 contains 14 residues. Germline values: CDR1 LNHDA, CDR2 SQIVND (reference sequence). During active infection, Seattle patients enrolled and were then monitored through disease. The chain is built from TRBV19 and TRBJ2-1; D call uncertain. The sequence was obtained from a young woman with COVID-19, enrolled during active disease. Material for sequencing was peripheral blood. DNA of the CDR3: TGTGCCAGTAGTCCCGGCGGTTGGAGCAATGAGCAGTTCTTC. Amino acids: CASSPGGWSNEQFF.